This T cell receptor beta chain comes out of a study of T cell changes during pregnancy in multiple sclerosis. The CDR3 has 14 amino acids. CDR1 SGHRS and CDR2 YFSETQ come from the germline V gene. V was shortened by 4 bases and J by 3 bases, with 14 bases between the two germline ends. Assay: immunoSEQ multiplex PCR; the TCRdb copy retains only in-frame clones and omits some. The repertoire holds 69,000 or so clones, approximately 92% seen once, with less than 2.5% in the top ten. The source is a female donor with multiple sclerosis, enrolled in a pregnancy study. This chain uses TRBV5-1 with TRBJ2-7; maybe TRBD1 (5 bases). Sequenced material: peripheral blood, taken before pregnancy. CDR3 coding DNA: TGCGCCAGCAGCATTACAGGACCCCTCTACGAGCAGTACTTC. The encoded protein is CASSITGPLYEQYF.